A single sample is the source of the 5 T cell receptor beta chains below, sequenced in a study of regulatory T cells. The study, taken as a whole, reports: Hydrophobic residues at CDR3 positions 6 and 7 were enriched in conventional CD4+ T cells of CD3G-deficient patients.

The primer mix had 52 TRBV and 13 TRBJ primers. Generated by immunoSEQ multiplex PCR, the TCRdb table keeps only in-frame clones and is missing some. In the table there are about 35,000 clones, about 88% of which are singletons. Their antigens remain unidentified. Material for sequencing was conventional CD4+ T cells sorted from blood. These receptors came from a person under 30 with CD3G deficiency.

The chain recombines TRBV11-2 with TRBJ1-1, with D uncertain. Germline V gene lookup returns CDR1 SGHAT and CDR2 FQNNGV. Trimming left V 1 base short and J 5 bases short, with 11 bases between. This CDR3 region has 14 residues. In DNA form, the CDR3 reads TGTGCCAGCAGCTTAGGGCGGCAGCCGACTGAAGCTTTCTTT. It codes for CASSLGRQPTEAFF.

CDR3 nucleotides: TGTGCCAGCAGTCCAGGGAGCAATCAGCCCCAGCATTTT. Translating gives CASSPGSNQPQHF. V is TRBV28 and J is TRBJ1-5, with a tentative D call TRBD1 (5 bases). In germline, CDR1 is MDHEN, CDR2 SYDVKM. Trimming removed 5 bases from V and 1 base from J, with 6 bases in between. This CDR3 contains 13 residues.

This clone was detected only a few times. The chain carries TRBV7-9 and TRBJ2-5; 13 nucleotides agree with TRBD2. The V and J ends lost 3 bases and 5 bases, in that order; junction bases with no gene match: 9. The CDR3 spans 17 residues. CDR1 and CDR2 from the germline V gene are SEHNR and FQNEAQ (reference sequence). CDR3 sequence reads: CASSLSLGTSGMETQYF. CDR3 nucleotides: TGTGCCAGCAGCTTGAGTCTCGGGACTAGCGGGATGGAGACCCAGTACTTC.

This clone was seen more than once but under ten times. The chain uses TRBV5-1 and TRBJ1-6; 10 bases fit TRBD1. Germline V CDR1 and CDR2: SGHRS, YFSETQ. CDR3 length: 14 amino acids. With V trimmed by 0 bases and J by 10 bases, 1 base remained unmatched. CDR3 in amino acids: CASSLGQGASPLHF. The CDR3, as DNA: TGCGCCAGCAGCTTGGGACAGGGGGCATCACCCCTCCACTTT. Looking up the rest from reference TRBV5-1 and TRBJ1-6 gives the full variable domain: KAGVTQTPRYLIKTRGQQVTLSCSPISGHRSVSWYQQTPGQGLQFLFEYFSETQRNKGNFPGRFSGRQFSNSRSEMNVSTLELGDSALYLCASSLGQGASPLHFGNGTRLTVT.

CDR3 amino acids: CASTRGVGAADTQYF. In DNA form, the CDR3 reads TGCGCCAGCACCCGGGGGGTAGGGGCCGCAGATACGCAGTATTTT. This chain joins TRBV5-1 and TRBJ2-3; 7 bases are shared with TRBD2. The CDR3 contains 15 residues. After removal of 6 bases from V and 4 bases from J, the junction contained 11 bases not matched to a gene. Germline values: CDR1 SGHRS, CDR2 YFSETQ.